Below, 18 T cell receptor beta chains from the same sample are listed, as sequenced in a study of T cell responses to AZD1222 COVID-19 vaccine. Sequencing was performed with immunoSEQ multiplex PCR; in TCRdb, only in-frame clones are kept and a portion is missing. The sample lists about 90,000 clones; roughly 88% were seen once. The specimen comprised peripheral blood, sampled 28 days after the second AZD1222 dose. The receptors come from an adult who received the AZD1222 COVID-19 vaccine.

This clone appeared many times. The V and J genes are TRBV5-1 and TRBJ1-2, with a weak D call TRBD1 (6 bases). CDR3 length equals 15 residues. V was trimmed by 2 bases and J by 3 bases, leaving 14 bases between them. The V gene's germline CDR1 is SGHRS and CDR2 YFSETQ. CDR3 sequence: CASSLQQGRDYGYTF. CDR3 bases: TGCGCCAGCAGCTTACAACAGGGAAGGGACTATGGCTACACCTTC. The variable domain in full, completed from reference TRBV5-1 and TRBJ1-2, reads KAGVTQTPRYLIKTRGQQVTLSCSPISGHRSVSWYQQTPGQGLQFLFEYFSETQRNKGNFPGRFSGRQFSNSRSEMNVSTLELGDSALYLCASSLQQGRDYGYTFGSGTRLTVV.

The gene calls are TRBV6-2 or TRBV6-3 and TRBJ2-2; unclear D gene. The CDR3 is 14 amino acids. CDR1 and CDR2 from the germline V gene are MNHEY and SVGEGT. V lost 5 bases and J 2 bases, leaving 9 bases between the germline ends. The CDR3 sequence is CASSPDSNTGELFF. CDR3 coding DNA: TGTGCCAGCAGTCCCGACTCCAACACCGGGGAGCTGTTTTTT.

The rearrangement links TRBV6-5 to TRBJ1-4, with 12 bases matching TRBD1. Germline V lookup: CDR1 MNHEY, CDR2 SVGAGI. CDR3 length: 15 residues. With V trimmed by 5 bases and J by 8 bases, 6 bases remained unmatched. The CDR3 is CASSKTGTGGEKLFF. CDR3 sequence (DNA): TGTGCCAGCAGTAAAACCGGGACAGGGGGCGAAAAACTGTTTTTT.

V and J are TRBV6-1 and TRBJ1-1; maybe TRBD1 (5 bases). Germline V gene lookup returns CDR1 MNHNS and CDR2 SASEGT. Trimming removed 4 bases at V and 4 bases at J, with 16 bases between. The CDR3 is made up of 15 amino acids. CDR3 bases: TGTGCCAGCAGTGTAGCGACAGTGCAGACCACTGAAGCTTTCTTT. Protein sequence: CASSVATVQTTEAFF.

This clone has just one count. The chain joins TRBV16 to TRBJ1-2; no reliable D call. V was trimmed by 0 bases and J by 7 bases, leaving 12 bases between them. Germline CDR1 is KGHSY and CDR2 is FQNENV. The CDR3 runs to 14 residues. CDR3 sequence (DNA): TGTGCCAGCAGCCAATCGGGTGAAGGAGTTGGCTACACCTTC. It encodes CASSQSGEGVGYTF.

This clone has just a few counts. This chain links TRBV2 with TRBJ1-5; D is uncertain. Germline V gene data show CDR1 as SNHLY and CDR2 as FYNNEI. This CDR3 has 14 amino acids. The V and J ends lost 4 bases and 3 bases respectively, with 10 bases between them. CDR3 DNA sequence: TGTGCCAGCAGTGTTTTGGGTCACAATCAGCCCCAGCATTTT. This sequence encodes CASSVLGHNQPQHF.

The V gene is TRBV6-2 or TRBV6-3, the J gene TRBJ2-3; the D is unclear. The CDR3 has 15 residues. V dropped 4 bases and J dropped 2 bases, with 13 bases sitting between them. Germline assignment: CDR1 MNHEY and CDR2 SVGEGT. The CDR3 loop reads CASSLAFQTTDTQYF. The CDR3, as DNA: TGTGCCAGCAGTTTGGCGTTCCAAACCACAGATACGCAGTATTTT.

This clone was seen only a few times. CDR3 nucleotides: TGTGCCAGCAGGCGTAACGAAGAGACCCAGTACTTC. Translated: CASRRNEETQYF. V usage is TRBV6-5 and J usage is TRBJ2-5; D not resolved. Germline V gives CDR1 MNHEY, CDR2 SVGAGI. The V gene lost 6 bases and the J gene lost 3 bases, with 8 bases spanning the gap. This CDR3 has 12 amino acids.

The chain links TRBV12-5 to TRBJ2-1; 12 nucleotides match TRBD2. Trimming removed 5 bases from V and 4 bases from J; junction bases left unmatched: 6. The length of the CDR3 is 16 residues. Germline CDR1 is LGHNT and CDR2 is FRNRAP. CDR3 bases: TGTGCTAGTGGTCATAGGACTAGCGGGGTTTACAATGAGCAGTTCTTC. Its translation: CASGHRTSGVYNEQFF.

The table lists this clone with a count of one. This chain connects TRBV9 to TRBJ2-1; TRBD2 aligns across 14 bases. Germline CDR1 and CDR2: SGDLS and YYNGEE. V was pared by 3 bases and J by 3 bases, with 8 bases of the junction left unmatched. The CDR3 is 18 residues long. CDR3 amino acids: CASSGDRTSGGNYNEQFF. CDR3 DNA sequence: TGTGCCAGCAGCGGAGACAGGACTAGCGGGGGGAACTACAATGAGCAGTTCTTC.

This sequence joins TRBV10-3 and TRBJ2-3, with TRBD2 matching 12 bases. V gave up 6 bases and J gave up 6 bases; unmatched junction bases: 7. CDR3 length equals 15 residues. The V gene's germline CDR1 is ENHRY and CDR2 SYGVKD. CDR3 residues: CAIRSLAGGPDTQYF. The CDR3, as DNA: TGTGCCATCAGGTCGCTAGCGGGGGGGCCGGATACGCAGTATTTT.

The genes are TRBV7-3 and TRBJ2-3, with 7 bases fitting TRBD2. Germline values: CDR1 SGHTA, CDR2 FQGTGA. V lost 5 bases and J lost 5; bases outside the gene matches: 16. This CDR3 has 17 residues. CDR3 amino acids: CASSLAPLGGGGDTQYF. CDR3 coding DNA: TGTGCCAGCAGCCTAGCGCCTCTGGGCGGGGGAGGAGATACGCAGTATTTT. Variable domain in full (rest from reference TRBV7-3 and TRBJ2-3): GAGVSQTPSNKVTEKGKYVELRCDPISGHTALYWYRQSLGQGPEFLIYFQGTGAADDSGLPNDRFFAVRPEGSVSTLKIQRTERGDSAVYLCASSLAPLGGGGDTQYFGPGTRLTVL.

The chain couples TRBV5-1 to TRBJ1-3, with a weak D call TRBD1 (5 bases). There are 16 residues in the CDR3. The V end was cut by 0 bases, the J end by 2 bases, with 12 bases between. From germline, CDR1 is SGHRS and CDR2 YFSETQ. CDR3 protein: CASSLVSRGAGNTIYF. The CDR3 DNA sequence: TGCGCCAGCAGCTTGGTCTCTAGGGGAGCTGGAAACACCATATATTTT.

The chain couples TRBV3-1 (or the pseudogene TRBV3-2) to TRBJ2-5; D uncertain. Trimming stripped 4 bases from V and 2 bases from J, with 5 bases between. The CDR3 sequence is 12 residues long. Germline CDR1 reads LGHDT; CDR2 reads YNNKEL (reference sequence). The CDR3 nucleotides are TGTGCCAGCAGCCGTTTACAAGAGACCCAGTACTTC. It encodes CASSRLQETQYF.

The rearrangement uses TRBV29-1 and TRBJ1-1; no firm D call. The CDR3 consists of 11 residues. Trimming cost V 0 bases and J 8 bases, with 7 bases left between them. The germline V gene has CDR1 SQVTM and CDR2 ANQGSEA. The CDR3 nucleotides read TGCAGCGTTGAAGAGAGTAAGGAAGCTTTCTTT. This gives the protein CSVEESKEAFF. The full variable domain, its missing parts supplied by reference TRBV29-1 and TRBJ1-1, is SAVISQKPSRDICQRGTSLTIQCQVDSQVTMMFWYRQQPGQSLTLIATANQGSEATYESGFVIDKFPISRPNLTFSTLTVSNMSPEDSSIYLCSVEESKEAFFGQGTRLTVV.

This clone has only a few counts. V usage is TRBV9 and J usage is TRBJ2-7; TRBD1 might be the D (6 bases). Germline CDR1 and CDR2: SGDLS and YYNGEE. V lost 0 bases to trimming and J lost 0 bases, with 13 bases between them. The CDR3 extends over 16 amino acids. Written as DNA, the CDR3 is TGTGCCAGCAGCGTAGGGGGGACAAGAAACTCCTACGAGCAGTACTTC. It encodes CASSVGGTRNSYEQYF.

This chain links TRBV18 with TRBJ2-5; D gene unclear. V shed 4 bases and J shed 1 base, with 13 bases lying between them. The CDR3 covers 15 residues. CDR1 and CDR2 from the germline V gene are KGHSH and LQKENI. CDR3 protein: CASSQAHGSQETQYF. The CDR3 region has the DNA TGTGCCAGCTCACAGGCCCATGGGTCCCAAGAGACCCAGTACTTC.

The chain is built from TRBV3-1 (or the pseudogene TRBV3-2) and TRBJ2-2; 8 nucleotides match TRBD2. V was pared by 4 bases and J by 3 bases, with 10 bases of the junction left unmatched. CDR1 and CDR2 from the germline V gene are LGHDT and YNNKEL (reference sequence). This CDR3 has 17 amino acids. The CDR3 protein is CASSLRGGRRDTGELFF. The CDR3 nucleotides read TGTGCCAGCAGCCTTAGGGGCGGGAGGAGGGACACCGGGGAGCTGTTTTTT.